This T cell receptor (beta chain) was captured by sequencing in a study of blood T cell repertoires in COVID-19. Study background: Acute and convalescent COVID-19 specimens originated in the United States, Italy and Spain. T cells, B-cell-depleted T cells, or PBMCs provided the cDNA or gDNA that served as material.

Germline V CDR1 and CDR2: MNHEY, SVGEGT. The CDR3 is 15 amino acids. V lost 4 bases and J lost 1; bases outside the gene matches: 4. How the authors handled the data: Quantification of nucleated cells was approximated via reference gene primer amplification. Repertoires were generated with immunoSEQ multiplex PCR, while TCRdb's copy carries only in-frame clones and drops some. The DNA was the basis for D and trimming; V, J and clone size are from that table. This sample carries over 250,000 clones, approximately 90% of them seen once, and the ten largest clones take 0.75% to 1%. Sequenced: peripheral blood. This TCR was sampled from a woman between 40 and 55 years old who had recovered from COVID-19. The rearrangement uses TRBV6-2 or TRBV6-3 and TRBJ2-3, with 8 nucleotides matching TRBD1. As DNA, the CDR3 is TGTGCCAGCAGTTGGGGGACAGGACGCACAGATACGCAGTATTTT. It is translated as CASSWGTGRTDTQYF.